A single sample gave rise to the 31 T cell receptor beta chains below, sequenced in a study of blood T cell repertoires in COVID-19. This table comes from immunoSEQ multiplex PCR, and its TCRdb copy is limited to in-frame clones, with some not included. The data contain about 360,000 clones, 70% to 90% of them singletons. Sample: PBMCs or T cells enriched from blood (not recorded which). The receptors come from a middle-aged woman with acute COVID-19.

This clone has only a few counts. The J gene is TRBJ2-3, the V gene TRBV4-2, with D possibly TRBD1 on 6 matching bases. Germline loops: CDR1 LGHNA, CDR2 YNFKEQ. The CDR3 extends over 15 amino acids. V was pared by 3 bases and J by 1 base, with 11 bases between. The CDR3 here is CASSQTGQRTDTQYF. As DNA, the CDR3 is TGTGCCAGCAGCCAGACGGGACAACGCACAGATACGCAGTATTTT.

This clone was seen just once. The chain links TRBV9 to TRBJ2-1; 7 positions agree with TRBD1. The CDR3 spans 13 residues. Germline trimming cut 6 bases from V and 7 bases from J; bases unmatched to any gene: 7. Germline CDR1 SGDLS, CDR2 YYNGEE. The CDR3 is CASTPDRENEQFF. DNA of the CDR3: TGTGCCAGCACCCCCGACAGGGAAAATGAGCAGTTCTTC.

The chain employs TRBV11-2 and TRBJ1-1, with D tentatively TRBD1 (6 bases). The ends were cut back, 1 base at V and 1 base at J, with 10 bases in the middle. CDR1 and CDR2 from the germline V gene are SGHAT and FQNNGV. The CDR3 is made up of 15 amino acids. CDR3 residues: CASSLVQGTNTEAFF. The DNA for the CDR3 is TGTGCCAGCAGCTTAGTGCAGGGGACGAACACTGAAGCTTTCTTT.

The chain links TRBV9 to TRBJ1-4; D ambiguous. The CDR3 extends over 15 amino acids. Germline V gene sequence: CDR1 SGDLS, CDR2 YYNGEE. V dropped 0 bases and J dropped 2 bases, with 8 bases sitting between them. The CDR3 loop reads CASSVGSSTNEKLFF. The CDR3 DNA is TGTGCCAGCAGCGTAGGGAGTTCTACTAATGAAAAACTGTTTTTT. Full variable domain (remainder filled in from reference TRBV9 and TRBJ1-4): DSGVTQTPKHLITATGQRVTLRCSPRSGDLSVYWYQQSLDQGLQFLIQYYNGEERAKGNILERFSAQQFPDLHSELNLSSLELGDSALYFCASSVGSSTNEKLFFGSGTQLSVL.

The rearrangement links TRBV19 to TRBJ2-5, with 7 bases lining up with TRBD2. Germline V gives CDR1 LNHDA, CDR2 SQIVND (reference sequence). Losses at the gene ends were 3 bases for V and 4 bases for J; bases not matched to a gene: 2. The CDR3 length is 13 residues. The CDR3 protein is CASSIRGVETQYF. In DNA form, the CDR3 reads TGTGCCAGTAGTATCCGGGGGGTAGAGACCCAGTACTTC. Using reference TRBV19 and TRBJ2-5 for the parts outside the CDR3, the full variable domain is DGGITQSPKYLFRKEGQNVTLSCEQNLNHDAMYWYRQDPGQGLRLIYYSQIVNDFQKGDIAEGYSVSREKKESFPLTVTSAQKNPTAFYLCASSIRGVETQYFGPGTRLLVL.

CDR3 protein: CASSLLERGNGRETQYF. The CDR3, as DNA: TGCGCCAGCAGCTTGTTGGAGCGGGGGAACGGCCGTGAGACCCAGTACTTC. This chain joins TRBV5-1 and TRBJ2-5, with 8 bases aligning to TRBD2. Unmatched junction bases numbered 13, after V lost 1 base and J lost 5 bases. The germline V gene has CDR1 SGHRS and CDR2 YFSETQ. This CDR3 region has 17 residues.

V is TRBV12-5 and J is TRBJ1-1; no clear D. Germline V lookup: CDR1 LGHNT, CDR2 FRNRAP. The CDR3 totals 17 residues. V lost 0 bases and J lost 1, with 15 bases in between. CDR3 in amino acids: CASGLVVTREANTEAFF. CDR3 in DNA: TGTGCTAGTGGTTTGGTCGTGACCCGGGAGGCGAACACTGAAGCTTTCTTT.

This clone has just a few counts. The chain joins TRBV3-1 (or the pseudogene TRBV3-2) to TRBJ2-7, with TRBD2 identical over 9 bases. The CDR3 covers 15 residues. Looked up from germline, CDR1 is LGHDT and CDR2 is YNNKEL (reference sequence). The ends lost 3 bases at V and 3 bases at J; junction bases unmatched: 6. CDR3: CASSHRLAALYEQYF. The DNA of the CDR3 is TGTGCCAGCAGCCACCGACTAGCGGCCCTCTACGAGCAGTACTTC.

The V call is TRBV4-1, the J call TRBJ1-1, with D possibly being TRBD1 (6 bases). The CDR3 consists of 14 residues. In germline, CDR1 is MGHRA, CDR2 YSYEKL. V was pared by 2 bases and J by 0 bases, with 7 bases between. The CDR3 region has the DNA TGCGCCAGCAGCCAAACAGGGTTGAACACTGAAGCTTTCTTT. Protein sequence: CASSQTGLNTEAFF.

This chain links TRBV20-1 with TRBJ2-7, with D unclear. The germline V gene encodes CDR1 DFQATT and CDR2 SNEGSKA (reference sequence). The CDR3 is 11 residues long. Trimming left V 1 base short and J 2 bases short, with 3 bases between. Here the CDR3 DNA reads TGCAGTGCTAGAGTAACCTACGAGCAGTACTTC. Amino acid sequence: CSARVTYEQYF.

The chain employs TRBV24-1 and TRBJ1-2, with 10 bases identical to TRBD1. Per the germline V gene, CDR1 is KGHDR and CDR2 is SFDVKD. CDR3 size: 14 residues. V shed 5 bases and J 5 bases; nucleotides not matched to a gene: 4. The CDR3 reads CATSAGTGVYGYTF. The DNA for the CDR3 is TGTGCCACCAGTGCCGGGACAGGGGTTTATGGCTACACCTTC.

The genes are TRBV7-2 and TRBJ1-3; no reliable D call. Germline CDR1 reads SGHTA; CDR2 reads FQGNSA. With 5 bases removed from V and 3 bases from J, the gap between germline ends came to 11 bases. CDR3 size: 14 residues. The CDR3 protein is CASSPLAGGNTIYF. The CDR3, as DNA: TGTGCCAGCAGCCCCCTAGCTGGTGGAAACACCATATATTTT.

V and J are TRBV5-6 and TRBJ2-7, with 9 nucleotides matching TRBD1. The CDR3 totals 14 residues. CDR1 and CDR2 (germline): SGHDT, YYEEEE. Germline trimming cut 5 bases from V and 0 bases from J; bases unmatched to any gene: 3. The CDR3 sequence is CASRETGGSYEQYF. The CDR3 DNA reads TGTGCCAGCAGAGAGACAGGGGGCTCCTACGAGCAGTACTTC.

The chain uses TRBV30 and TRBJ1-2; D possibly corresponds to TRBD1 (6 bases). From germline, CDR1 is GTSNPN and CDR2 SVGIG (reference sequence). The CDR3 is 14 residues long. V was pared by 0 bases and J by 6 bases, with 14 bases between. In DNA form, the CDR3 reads TGTGCCTGGAGTGTGAGCCGGACAGCGGATGGCTACACCTTC. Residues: CAWSVSRTADGYTF. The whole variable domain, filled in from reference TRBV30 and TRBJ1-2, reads SQTIHQWPATLVQPVGSPLSLECTVEGTSNPNLYWYRQAAGRGLQLLFYSVGIGQISSEVPQNLSASRPQDRQFILSSKKLLLSDSGFYLCAWSVSRTADGYTFGSGTRLTVV.

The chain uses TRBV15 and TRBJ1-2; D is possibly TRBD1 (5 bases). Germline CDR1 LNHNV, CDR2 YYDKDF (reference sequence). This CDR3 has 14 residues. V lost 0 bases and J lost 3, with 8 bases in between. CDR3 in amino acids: CATSRDGADYGYTF. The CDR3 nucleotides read TGTGCCACCAGCAGAGATGGGGCCGACTATGGCTACACCTTC.

Here the CDR3 DNA reads TGTGCCAGCACCAATACGGGGGGCCATGGTGAAGCTTTCTTT. Translation gives CASTNTGGHGEAFF. The rearrangement uses TRBV6-5 and TRBJ1-1; weak D call: TRBD1 (6 bases). V shed 7 bases and J shed 7 bases, with 19 bases lying between them. From germline, CDR1 is MNHEY and CDR2 SVGAGI. The CDR3 consists of 14 residues.

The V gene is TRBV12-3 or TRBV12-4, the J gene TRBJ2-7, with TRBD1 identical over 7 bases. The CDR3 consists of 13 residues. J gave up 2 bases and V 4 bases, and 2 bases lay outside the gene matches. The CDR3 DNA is TGTGCCAGCAGTTACGGACAGGCCTACGAGCAGTACTTC. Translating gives CASSYGQAYEQYF.

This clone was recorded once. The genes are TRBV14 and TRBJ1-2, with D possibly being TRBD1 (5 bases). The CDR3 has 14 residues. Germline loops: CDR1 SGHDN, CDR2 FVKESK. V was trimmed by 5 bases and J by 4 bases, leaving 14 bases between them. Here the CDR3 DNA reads TGTGCCAGCAGCAGGGACTCCCCGGGCTATGGCTACACCTTC. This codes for CASSRDSPGYGYTF.

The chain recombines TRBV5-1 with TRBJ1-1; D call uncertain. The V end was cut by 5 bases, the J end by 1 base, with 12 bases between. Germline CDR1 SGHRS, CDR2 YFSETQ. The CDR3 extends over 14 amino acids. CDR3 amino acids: CASRSPGQNTEAFF. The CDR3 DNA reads TGCGCCAGCAGATCCCCGGGTCAGAACACTGAAGCTTTCTTT.

CDR3 region: CASSLEGGSGQPQHF. For the CDR3, the DNA is TGTGCCAGCAGCTTAGAGGGAGGGTCGGGACAGCCCCAGCATTTT. The chain links TRBV7-9 to TRBJ1-5; the D is unclear. This CDR3 region has 15 residues. With 1 base removed from V and 7 bases from J, the gap between germline ends came to 14 bases. The germline CDR1 and CDR2 sequences are SEHNR and FQNEAQ (reference sequence).

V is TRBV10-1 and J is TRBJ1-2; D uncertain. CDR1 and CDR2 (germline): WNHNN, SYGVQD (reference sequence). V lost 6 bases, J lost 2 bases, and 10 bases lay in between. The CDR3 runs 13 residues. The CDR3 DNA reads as TGCGCCAGCAGCCCCGGAGTAAACTATGGCTACACCTTC. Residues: CASSPGVNYGYTF.

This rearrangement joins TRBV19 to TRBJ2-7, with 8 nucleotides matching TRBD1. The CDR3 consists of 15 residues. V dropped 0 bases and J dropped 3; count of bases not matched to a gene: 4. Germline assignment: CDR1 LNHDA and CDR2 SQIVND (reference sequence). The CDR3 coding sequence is TGTGCCAGTAGTATAGAACAGGGGGATTTCTACGAGCAGTACTTC. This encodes CASSIEQGDFYEQYF.

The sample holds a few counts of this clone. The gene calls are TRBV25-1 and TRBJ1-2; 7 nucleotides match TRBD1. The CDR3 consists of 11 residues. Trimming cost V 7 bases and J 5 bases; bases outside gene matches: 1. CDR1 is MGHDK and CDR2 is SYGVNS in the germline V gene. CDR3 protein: CASTGGYGYTF. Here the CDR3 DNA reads TGTGCCAGCACAGGGGGGTATGGCTACACCTTC.

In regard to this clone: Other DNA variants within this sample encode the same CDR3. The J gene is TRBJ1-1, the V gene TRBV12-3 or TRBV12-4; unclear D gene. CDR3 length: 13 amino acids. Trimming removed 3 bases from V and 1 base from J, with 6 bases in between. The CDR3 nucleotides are TGTGCCAGCAGTTTGTTTAGGAACACTGAAGCTTTCTTT. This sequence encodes CASSLFRNTEAFF.

The CDR3 region has the DNA TGTGCCAGCAGTGACGGGGGTAGCACAGATACGCAGTATTTT. Translated, it gives CASSDGGSTDTQYF. The chain has TRBV2 and TRBJ2-3, with a weak D call TRBD2 (6 bases). V was trimmed by 3 bases and J by 0 bases, leaving 7 bases between them. The germline gives CDR1 SNHLY, CDR2 FYNNEI. The CDR3 spans 14 residues.

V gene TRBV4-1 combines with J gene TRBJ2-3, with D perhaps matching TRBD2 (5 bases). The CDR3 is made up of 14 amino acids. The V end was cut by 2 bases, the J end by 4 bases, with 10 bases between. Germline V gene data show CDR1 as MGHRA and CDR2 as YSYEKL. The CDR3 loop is CASSQLWRPDTQYF. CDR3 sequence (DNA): TGCGCCAGCAGCCAACTGTGGAGGCCAGATACGCAGTATTTT.

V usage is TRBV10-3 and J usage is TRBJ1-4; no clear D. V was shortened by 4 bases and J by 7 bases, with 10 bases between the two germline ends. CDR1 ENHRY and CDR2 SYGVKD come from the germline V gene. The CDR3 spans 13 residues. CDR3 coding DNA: TGTGCCATCAGTGGGGAGTTTTCTGAAAAACTGTTTTTT. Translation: CAISGEFSEKLFF.

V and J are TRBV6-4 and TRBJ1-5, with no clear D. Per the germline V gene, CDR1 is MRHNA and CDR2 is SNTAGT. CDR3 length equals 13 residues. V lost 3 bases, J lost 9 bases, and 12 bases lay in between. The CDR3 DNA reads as TGTGCCAGCAGTGAATCTAACTCGGGGCCCCAGCATTTT. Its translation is CASSESNSGPQHF.

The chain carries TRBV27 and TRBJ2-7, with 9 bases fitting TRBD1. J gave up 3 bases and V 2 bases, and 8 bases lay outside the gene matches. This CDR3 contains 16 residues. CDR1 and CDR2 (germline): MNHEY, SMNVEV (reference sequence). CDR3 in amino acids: CASSLRWTGVGYEQYF. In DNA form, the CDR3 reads TGTGCCAGCAGTTTACGGTGGACAGGGGTTGGCTACGAGCAGTACTTC.

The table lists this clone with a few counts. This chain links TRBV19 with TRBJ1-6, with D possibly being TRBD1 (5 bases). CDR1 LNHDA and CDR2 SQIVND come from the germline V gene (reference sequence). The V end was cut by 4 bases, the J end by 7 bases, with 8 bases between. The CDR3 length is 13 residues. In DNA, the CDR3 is TGTGCCAGTAGTAAAGGGGTGAATTCACCCCTCCACTTT. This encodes CASSKGVNSPLHF.

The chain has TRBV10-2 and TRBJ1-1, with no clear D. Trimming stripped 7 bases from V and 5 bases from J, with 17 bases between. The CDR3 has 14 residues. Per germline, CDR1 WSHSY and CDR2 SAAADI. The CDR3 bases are TGCGCCAGCATTCAGACTAACTCTGGGACTGAAGCTTTCTTT. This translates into CASIQTNSGTEAFF.